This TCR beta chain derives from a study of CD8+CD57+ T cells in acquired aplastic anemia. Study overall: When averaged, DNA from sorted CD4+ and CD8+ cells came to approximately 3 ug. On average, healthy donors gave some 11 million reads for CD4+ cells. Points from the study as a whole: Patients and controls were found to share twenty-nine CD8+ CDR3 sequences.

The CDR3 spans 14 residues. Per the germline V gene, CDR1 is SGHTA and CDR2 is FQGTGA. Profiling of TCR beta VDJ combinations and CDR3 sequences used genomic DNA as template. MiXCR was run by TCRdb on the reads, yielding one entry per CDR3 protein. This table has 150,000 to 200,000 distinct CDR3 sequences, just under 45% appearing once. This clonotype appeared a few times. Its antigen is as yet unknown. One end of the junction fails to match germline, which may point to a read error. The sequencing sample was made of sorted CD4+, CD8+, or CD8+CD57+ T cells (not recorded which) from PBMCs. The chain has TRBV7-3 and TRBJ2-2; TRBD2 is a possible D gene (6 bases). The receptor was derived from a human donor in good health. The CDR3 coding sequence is TGTGCCAACAGCTTAAAGAGGGCGGCCGGGGGGCTGTTTTTT. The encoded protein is CANSLKRAAGGLFF.